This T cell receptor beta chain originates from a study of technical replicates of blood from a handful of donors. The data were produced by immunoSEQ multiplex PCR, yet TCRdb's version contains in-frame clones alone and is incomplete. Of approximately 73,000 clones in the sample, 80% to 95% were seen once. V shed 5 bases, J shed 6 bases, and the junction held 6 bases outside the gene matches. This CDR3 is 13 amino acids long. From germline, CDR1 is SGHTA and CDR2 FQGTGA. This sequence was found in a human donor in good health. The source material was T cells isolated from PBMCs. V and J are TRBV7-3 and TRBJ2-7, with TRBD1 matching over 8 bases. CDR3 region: CASSQGGQGEQYF. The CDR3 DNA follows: TGTGCCAGCAGCCAGGGAGGACAGGGCGAGCAGTACTTC.